One and the same sample provided the 12 T cell receptor beta chains below, sequenced in a study of regulatory T cells in long-lasting Graves disease. Combining iRepertoire HTBI primers with Arm-PCR of CDR3 regions, the authors built TCR beta libraries. MiXCR, run by TCRdb on the multiplex PCR reads, gives a single entry per CDR3 protein. The repertoire includes some 250,000 distinct CDR3 sequences, around 17% of them detected once, and around 21% sits in the top ten. Sample time point: newly diagnosed GD, antithyroid drugs for less than 3 months. Generation of the TCR library employed RNA extracted from PBMCs. The sequencing here drew on peripheral blood mononuclear cells (PBMCs), taken at new diagnosis, from a patient treated with antithyroid drugs. The source is a female donor with Graves disease.

Points on this clonotype: A far larger clone is a single base away, which makes a read error likely. The chain links TRBV12-3 or TRBV12-4 to TRBJ1-5; TRBD1 might be the D (5 bases). The CDR3 has 15 amino acids. V lost 5 bases, J lost 1 base, and 12 bases lay in between. As DNA, the CDR3 is TGTGCCAGCAGTGGCCAACAGGAGAGCAATCAGCCCCAGCATTTT. This gives the protein CASSGQQESNQPQHF.

This clonotype was observed many times. V usage is TRBV20-1 and J usage is TRBJ2-3; 15 bases are a match to TRBD2. The length of the CDR3 is 17 residues. CDR1 and CDR2 (germline): DFQATT, SNEGSKA (reference sequence). V was clipped by 5 bases and J by 1 base; unmatched bases: 7. CDR3 sequence: CSAGPGLAGGGTDTQYF. The CDR3 DNA sequence: TGCAGTGCTGGACCGGGACTAGCGGGAGGAGGCACAGATACGCAGTATTTT.

There are many counts of this clonotype. The rearrangement joins TRBV29-1 to TRBJ2-1; 9 bases fit TRBD2. Per germline, CDR1 SQVTM and CDR2 ANQGSEA. This CDR3 region has 16 residues. The V segment lost 0 bases and the J segment 4 bases; nucleotides outside the gene matches: 7. CDR3 sequence: CSVEDPIAGAYNEQFF. In DNA form, the CDR3 reads TGCAGCGTTGAAGACCCTATAGCGGGGGCTTACAATGAGCAGTTCTTC.

There are many counts of this clonotype. The genes are TRBV20-1 and TRBJ2-5; TRBD1 might be the D (5 bases). Germline assignment: CDR1 DFQATT and CDR2 SNEGSKA (reference sequence). V was shortened by 2 bases and J by 3 bases, with 10 bases between the two germline ends. This CDR3 region has 13 residues. The CDR3 here is CSARYGAEETQYF. CDR3 DNA sequence: TGCAGTGCTAGATATGGGGCGGAAGAGACCCAGTACTTC.

The chain joins TRBV11-1 to TRBJ2-7, with D perhaps matching TRBD2 (6 bases). The length of the CDR3 is 14 residues. V was trimmed by 4 bases and J by 6 bases, leaving 16 bases between them. From germline, CDR1 is SGHAT and CDR2 FQDESV (reference sequence). The CDR3, as DNA: TGTGCCAGCAGCTCCGGGACTTGGAGGCCCGAGCAGTACTTC. This encodes CASSSGTWRPEQYF.

This clonotype has a count of ten or more. The chain links TRBV7-3 to TRBJ1-1; 8 nucleotides match TRBD1. Germline-derived CDR1 and CDR2 are SGHTA and FQGTGA. This CDR3 comprises 13 residues. J lost 11 bases, V lost 1 base, and 6 bases had no gene match. The CDR3: CASSLMRTGRAFF. CDR3 sequence (DNA): TGTGCCAGCAGCTTAATGAGGACAGGGCGGGCTTTCTTT.

This chain connects TRBV9 to TRBJ2-7, with a tentative D call TRBD1 (6 bases). Per germline, CDR1 SGDLS and CDR2 YYNGEE. The CDR3 totals 15 residues. Deletions cut 4 bases from V and 1 base from J, with 15 bases between. The CDR3 sequence: CASSFQPGDSYEQYF. The CDR3, as DNA: TGTGCCAGCAGCTTCCAACCAGGGGATTCCTACGAGCAGTACTTC. The full variable domain, its missing parts supplied by reference TRBV9 and TRBJ2-7, is DSGVTQTPKHLITATGQRVTLRCSPRSGDLSVYWYQQSLDQGLQFLIQYYNGEERAKGNILERFSAQQFPDLHSELNLSSLELGDSALYFCASSFQPGDSYEQYFGPGTRLTVT.

This clonotype has at least ten counts. The chain couples TRBV6-1 to TRBJ2-1, with 16 bases that match TRBD2. The CDR3 loop spans 17 amino acids. Germline lookup yields CDR1 MNHNS and CDR2 SASEGT. The J segment lost 7 bases and the V segment lost 8 bases, leaving 11 bases of the junction unmatched. The CDR3 nucleotides are TGTGCCAGCGGACCGGGACTAGCGGGAGGGGAGAGGAATGAGCAGTTCTTC. Amino acids: CASGPGLAGGERNEQFF.

Notes on this clonotype: This may be a read error, as it is one base from a much larger clone. The chain couples TRBV3-1 to TRBJ1-1, with D unclear. The CDR3 is 14 residues long. Germline V CDR1 and CDR2: LGHDT, YNNKEL (reference sequence). The CDR3 loop is CASSLPGENTEALF. The CDR3 nucleotides are TGTGCCAGCAGCCTTCCGGGAGAGAACACTGAAGCTCTCTTT.

This clonotype showed up many times. The V call is TRBV20-1, the J call TRBJ2-1, with TRBD2 matching 11 bases. V was clipped by 0 bases and J by 3 bases; unmatched bases: 4. The germline gives CDR1 DFQATT, CDR2 SNEGSKA (reference sequence). The CDR3 contains 16 residues. CDR3 residues: CSARDGTSGYYNEQFF. DNA for the CDR3: TGCAGTGCTAGAGACGGGACTAGCGGCTACTACAATGAGCAGTTCTTC.

This clonotype was observed many times. The CDR3 protein is CASSPRGTGLFEQFF. In DNA form, the CDR3 reads TGTGCCAGCAGTCCTCGAGGGACAGGGTTATTTGAGCAGTTCTTC. The V call is TRBV28, the J call TRBJ2-1, with 9 positions matching TRBD1. CDR1 and CDR2 (germline): MDHEN, SYDVKM. The trim removed 5 bases at V and 9 bases at J, leaving 11 bases unmatched. The CDR3 spans 15 residues. Filled out from reference TRBV28 and TRBJ2-1, the complete variable domain reads DVKVTQSSRYLVKRTGEKVFLECVQDMDHENMFWYRQDPGLGLRLIYFSYDVKMKEKGDIPEGYSVSREKKERFSLILESASTNQTSMYLCASSPRGTGLFEQFFGPGTRLTVL.

This clonotype was seen at least ten times. V gene TRBV20-1 combines with J gene TRBJ2-3; 14 bases match TRBD2. The CDR3 consists of 16 residues. The V gene end was trimmed by 5 bases and the J gene end by 7 bases; junction bases not matched to a gene: 11. CDR1 is DFQATT, CDR2 SNEGSKA, per germline (reference sequence). The CDR3 loop is CSAPGTSGSSGYTQYF. CDR3 nucleotides: TGCAGTGCTCCCGGGACTAGCGGGAGCAGCGGCTATACGCAGTATTTT.